This T cell receptor (beta chain) was captured by sequencing in a study of control samples from healthy donors and cancer patients. Profiled with immunoSEQ multiplex PCR; TCRdb holds only in-frame clones, not every one. The sample holds 110,000 to 150,000 clones; roughly 92% are singletons and the top ten take 11%. The sequencing sample was made of blood. This TCR was recovered from a man between 25 and 39 years old in good health.

The DNA for the CDR3 is TGTGCTAGTAGTTCGAGATCTACGAAGAACACTGAAGCTTTCTTT. It is translated as CASSSRSTKNTEAFF. The rearrangement links TRBV12-5 to TRBJ1-1, with D uncertain. Between the trimmed V and J ends, which lost 8 bases and 1 base, there was a span of 17 bases. The V gene's germline CDR1 is LGHNT and CDR2 FRNRAP. This CDR3 is 15 amino acids long.